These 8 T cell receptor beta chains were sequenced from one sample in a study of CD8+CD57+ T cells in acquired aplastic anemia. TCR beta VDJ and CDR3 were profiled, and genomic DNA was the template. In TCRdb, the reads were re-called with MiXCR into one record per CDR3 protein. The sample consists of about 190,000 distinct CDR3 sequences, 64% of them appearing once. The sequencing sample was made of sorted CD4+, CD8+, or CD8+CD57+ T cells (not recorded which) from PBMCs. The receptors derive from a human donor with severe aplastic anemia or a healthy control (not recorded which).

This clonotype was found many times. CDR3 residues: CASIEMNTGELFF. DNA of the CDR3: TGTGCCAGCATCGAGATGAACACCGGGGAGCTGTTTTTT. This chain links TRBV6-6 with TRBJ2-2, with no clear D. Trimming shortened V by 7 bases and J by 1 base, and 7 bases separated the two germline ends. CDR1 is MNHNY, CDR2 SVGAGI, per germline (reference sequence). The CDR3 is made up of 13 amino acids.

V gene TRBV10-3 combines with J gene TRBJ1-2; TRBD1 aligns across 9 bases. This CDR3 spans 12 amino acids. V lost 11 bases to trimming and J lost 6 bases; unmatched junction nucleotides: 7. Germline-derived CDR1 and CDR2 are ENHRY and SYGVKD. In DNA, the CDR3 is TGTGCCTCGGACGGGACAGGGAATGGCTACACCTTC. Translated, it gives CASDGTGNGYTF.

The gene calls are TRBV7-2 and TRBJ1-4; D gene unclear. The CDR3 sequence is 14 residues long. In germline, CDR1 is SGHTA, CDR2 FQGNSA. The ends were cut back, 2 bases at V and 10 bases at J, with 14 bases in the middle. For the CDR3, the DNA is TGTGCCAGCAGCTTACCGGGAGTTTCGGGAAAACTGTTTTTT. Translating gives CASSLPGVSGKLFF.

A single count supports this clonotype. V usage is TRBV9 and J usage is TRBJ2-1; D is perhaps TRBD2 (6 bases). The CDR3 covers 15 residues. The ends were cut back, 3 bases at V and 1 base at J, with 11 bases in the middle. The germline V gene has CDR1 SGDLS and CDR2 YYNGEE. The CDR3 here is CASSAGGKSYNEQFF. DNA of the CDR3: TGTGCCAGCAGCGCCGGGGGTAAATCCTACAATGAGCAGTTCTTC.

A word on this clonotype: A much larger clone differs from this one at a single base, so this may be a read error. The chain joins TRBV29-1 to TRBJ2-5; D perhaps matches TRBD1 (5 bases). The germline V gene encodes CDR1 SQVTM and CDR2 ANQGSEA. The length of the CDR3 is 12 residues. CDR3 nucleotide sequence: TGCAGCGCTGTCGAGGACAAAGAGACCCAGTGCTTC. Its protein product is CSAVEDKETQCF.

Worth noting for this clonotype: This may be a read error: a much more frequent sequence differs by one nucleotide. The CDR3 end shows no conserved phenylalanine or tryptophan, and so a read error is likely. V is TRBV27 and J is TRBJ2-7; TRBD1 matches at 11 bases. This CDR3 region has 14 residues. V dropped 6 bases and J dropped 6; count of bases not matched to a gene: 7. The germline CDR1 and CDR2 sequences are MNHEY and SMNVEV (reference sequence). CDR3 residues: CASSAGTGGFEQYL. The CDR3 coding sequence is TGTGCCAGCAGCGCCGGGACAGGGGGTTTCGAGCAGTACCTC.

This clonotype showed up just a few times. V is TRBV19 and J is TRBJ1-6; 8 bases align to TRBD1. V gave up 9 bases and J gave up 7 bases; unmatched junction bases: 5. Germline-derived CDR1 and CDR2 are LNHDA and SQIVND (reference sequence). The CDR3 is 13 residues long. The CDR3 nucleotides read TGTGCCAGCCGACAGGGGAGCAATTCACCCCTCCACTTT. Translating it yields CASRQGSNSPLHF.

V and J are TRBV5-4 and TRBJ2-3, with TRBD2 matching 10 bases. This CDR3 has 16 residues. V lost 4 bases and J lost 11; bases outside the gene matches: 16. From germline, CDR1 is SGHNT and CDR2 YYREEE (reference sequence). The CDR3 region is CASSQSAGGHLNEQYF. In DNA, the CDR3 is TGTGCCAGCAGCCAATCAGCGGGGGGGCATTTAAATGAGCAGTATTTT.